A single sample gave rise to the 18 T cell receptor beta chains below, sequenced in a study of T cells expressing NK-cell markers. TCRdb re-called the 5' RACE reads; one entry per CDR3 protein, DNA not given. The table for this sample gives some 440,000 distinct CDR3 sequences. Sequenced material: blood T cells: a sorted CD56 or NKG2C T cell subset, CD4+ or CD8+ T cells, or bulk PBMC T cells (not recorded which). Source of these receptors: a woman aged 45-60 years in good health.

V usage is TRBV3-1 and J usage is TRBJ1-6; TCRdb's D call, TRBD1, is unchecked because there is no DNA. The CDR3 contains 13 residues. Germline CDR1 and CDR2: LGHDT and YNNKEL (reference sequence). CDR3 amino acids: CASSQSRVPPLHF.

CDR3 loop: CASSRTTGYSTEAFF. V is TRBV25-1 and J is TRBJ1-1; with no DNA, the TCRdb D assignment of TRBD1 cannot be verified. The CDR3 loop spans 15 amino acids. From germline, CDR1 is MGHDK and CDR2 SYGVNS.

This chain links TRBV12-3 or TRBV12-4 with TRBJ2-1; TCRdb's D call, TRBD1, is unchecked because there is no DNA. The length of the CDR3 is 16 residues. CDR3 region: CASSFTKGQQVNFQFF.

The chain carries TRBV29-1 and TRBJ1-2; TCRdb selects TRBD1, and the lack of DNA leaves this call unchecked. Germline loops: CDR1 SQVTM, CDR2 ANQGSEA. The CDR3 has 12 residues. The CDR3 region is CSVRTVAYGYTF.

The genes are TRBV12-3 or TRBV12-4 and TRBJ2-1; there is no DNA to check the TCRdb D call of TRBD2. This CDR3 is built from 12 residues. The CDR3 is CASGRAQNEQFF.

The V call is TRBV2, the J call TRBJ2-5. This CDR3 has 14 amino acids. The germline gives CDR1 SNHLY, CDR2 FYNNEI. CDR3 amino acids: CASSEAQGKETQYF. The entire variable domain, with the rest obtained from reference TRBV2 and TRBJ2-5, is as follows: EPEVTQTPSHQVTQMGQEVILRCVPISNHLYFYWYRQILGQKVEFLVSFYNNEISEKSEIFDDQFSVERPDGSNFTLKIRSTKLEDSAMYFCASSEAQGKETQYFGPGTRLLVL.

V is TRBV13 and J is TRBJ2-5; TCRdb outputs TRBD1, but without DNA this stays unchecked. Germline CDR1 is PRHDT and CDR2 is FYEKMQ (reference sequence). CDR3 length: 14 residues. The CDR3 sequence is CASSLWTEQETQYF.

The V and J genes are TRBV6-6 and TRBJ2-1; TCRdb's D gene call, TRBD1, goes unchecked for lack of DNA. CDR1 is MNHNY and CDR2 is SVGAGI in the germline V gene (reference sequence). The CDR3 is 15 amino acids. CDR3: CASSYRGTEYNEQFF.

The rearrangement joins TRBV7-9 to TRBJ2-1; TCRdb lists TRBD2, though no DNA is available to test this call. Germline assignment: CDR1 SEHNR and CDR2 FQNEAQ (reference sequence). The CDR3 is 19 residues long. CDR3 amino acids: CASSLTLGLAGGRHPEQFF. The full variable domain, with the rest looked up from reference TRBV7-9 and TRBJ2-1, is DTGVSQNPRHKITKRGQNVTFRCDPISEHNRLYWYRQTLGQGPEFLTYFQNEAQLEKSRLLSDRFSAERPKGSFSTLEIQRTEQGDSAMYLCASSLTLGLAGGRHPEQFFGPGTRLTVL.

The V gene is TRBV12-3 or TRBV12-4, the J gene TRBJ1-1. The CDR3 runs to 13 residues. The CDR3 loop is CASRLRQSTEAFF.

The chain is built from TRBV4-1 and TRBJ1-2; the TRBD1 assignment by TCRdb is unverifiable without DNA. From germline, CDR1 is MGHRA and CDR2 YSYEKL. This CDR3 is built from 16 residues. The chain's CDR3 is CASSQGGTGGSYGYTF.

The chain carries TRBV2 and TRBJ2-3; the D call from TCRdb, TRBD2, cannot be confirmed without DNA. The CDR3 extends over 13 amino acids. The germline gives CDR1 SNHLY, CDR2 FYNNEI. This chain's CDR3 is CASQGRAADTQYF.

The chain uses TRBV12-3 or TRBV12-4 and TRBJ1-3. CDR3 length: 13 residues. The CDR3 protein is CASSPSSGNTIYF.

This chain connects TRBV6-2 or TRBV6-3 to TRBJ1-5. The germline gives CDR1 MNHEY, CDR2 SVGEGT. This CDR3 region has 14 residues. CDR3 protein: CASRSAHSNQPQHF.

The CDR3 here is CASSSLFSINEQFF. The genes are TRBV28 and TRBJ2-1. The CDR3 sequence is 14 residues long. The germline V gene encodes CDR1 MDHEN and CDR2 SYDVKM.

The chain has TRBV5-1 and TRBJ1-4; absent DNA, TCRdb's TRBD1 call cannot be checked. The germline CDR1 and CDR2 sequences are SGHRS and YFSETQ. The CDR3 totals 14 residues. CDR3 amino acids: CASSPTGGLEKLFF. Full variable domain (outside the CDR3, taken from reference TRBV5-1 and TRBJ1-4): KAGVTQTPRYLIKTRGQQVTLSCSPISGHRSVSWYQQTPGQGLQFLFEYFSETQRNKGNFPGRFSGRQFSNSRSEMNVSTLELGDSALYLCASSPTGGLEKLFFGSGTQLSVL.

The J gene is TRBJ2-7, the V gene TRBV25-1; TCRdb's D call, TRBD1, is unchecked because there is no DNA. The germline V gene has CDR1 MGHDK and CDR2 SYGVNS. The CDR3 contains 13 residues. The CDR3 sequence: CASSAGTAYEQYF.

The genes are TRBV2 and TRBJ1-5; no DNA is available, so the TRBD1 call from TCRdb remains unchecked. CDR1 and CDR2 from the germline V gene are SNHLY and FYNNEI. CDR3 length: 16 residues. CDR3 residues: CASSHRATVLDQPQHF.